The present entry profiles one T cell receptor beta chain with its context. Its antigen is currently unknown. This CDR3 is 12 amino acids long. CDR1 SGHTA and CDR2 FQGNSA come from the germline V gene. The V gene lost 5 bases and the J gene lost 1 base, with 5 bases spanning the gap. TCRdb reprocessed the RACE reads with MiXCR, giving one entry per CDR3 protein. The sample records about 100,000 distinct CDR3 sequences, roughly 10% being singletons. Time point noted: patch test 2, 6 weeks after DPC sensitization. The sample's treatment: therapeutic diphenylcyclopropenone sensitization with weekly scalp DPC. The template was total RNA from unfractionated whole blood. This record comes from a study of human T cells and chemical hapten exposure. Study-wide background: The use of 2% DPC on around 2 cm by around 2 cm of upper inner arm skin constituted sensitization. Patients additionally received therapeutic doses of diphenylcyclopropenone on the scalp once a week, and this continued throughout the approximately 26-week study. Study-wide findings and caveats: Significantly greater numbers of large CDR3 similarity clusters came from expanded TCRs than from controls.

Material: whole blood, obtained in connection with sensitization to the hapten diphenylcyclopropenone (DPC). The J gene is TRBJ1-1, the V gene TRBV7-2; D gene uncertain. This clonotype originated in a middle-aged woman with alopecia areata. Some clones in this sample may be carry-over from other donors' samples. DNA of the CDR3: TGTGCCAGCAGCCCCTGGAACACTGAAGCTTTCTTT. Translated, it gives CASSPWNTEAFF.